One sample yielded the 10 T cell receptor beta chains listed below, sequenced in a study of Tregs in tolerant kidney transplant recipients (dated by TCRdb to between 2019 and 2020). The library was prepared using the immunoSEQ multiplex PCR assay. TCRdb carries this immuneACCESS record with in-frame sequences only. Its versions omit some clonotypes, under half of them owing to an unresolved V gene in the studies checked, with the rest unexplained. In all, the sample holds fewer than 150,000 clones, and roughly nine tenths of those were seen once. The ten largest account for roughly 0.63% of the sample. Sample: CD4+ T cells from blood. Receptors were obtained from a human donor in good health.

The chain employs TRBV6-5 and TRBJ2-7; D tentatively fits TRBD1 or TRBD2 (7 bases each). Germline lookup yields CDR1 MNHEY and CDR2 SVGAGI. CDR3 length equals 16 residues. V was clipped by 0 bases and J by 4 bases, with 16 bases between them. The CDR3 DNA reads as TGTGCCAGCAGTTACTCGATCTCAGGGGGGGGGTACGAGCAGTACTTC. The encoded protein is CASSYSISGGGYEQYF.

This clone was found once. This chain connects TRBV6-4 to TRBJ2-1; 13 positions agree with TRBD2. From germline, CDR1 is MRHNA and CDR2 SNTAGT. Unmatched junction bases numbered 5, after V lost 3 bases and J lost 0 bases. The CDR3 sequence is 18 residues long. The CDR3 protein is CASSEGGLAGSSYNEQFF. The CDR3 DNA is TGTGCCAGCAGTGAAGGGGGACTAGCGGGAAGCTCCTACAATGAGCAGTTCTTC.

The CDR3 sequence is CASSPSDRTHTGELFF. DNA for the CDR3: TGTGCCAGCAGTCCCTCGGACAGGACCCACACCGGGGAGCTGTTTTTT. V gene TRBV28 combines with J gene TRBJ2-2; TRBD1 matches 7 bases. The junction had 9 bases not matched to a gene; V was cut back by 5 bases and J by 3 bases. Germline CDR1 and CDR2: MDHEN and SYDVKM. The length of the CDR3 is 16 residues.

The chain links TRBV18 to TRBJ2-5, with TRBD1 identical over 7 bases. V shed 4 bases, J shed 1 base, and the junction held 6 bases outside the gene matches. CDR1 and CDR2 (germline): KGHSH, LQKENI. The CDR3 has 15 residues. The DNA of the CDR3 is TGTGCCAGCTCACGGCAGGGGGTCTCCCAAGAGACCCAGTACTTC. It is translated as CASSRQGVSQETQYF.

The genes are TRBV27 and TRBJ1-1, with TRBD1 as a possible D gene (6 bases). Germline values: CDR1 MNHEY, CDR2 SMNVEV (reference sequence). V was pared by 0 bases and J by 8 bases, with 10 bases between. The CDR3 covers 13 residues. This chain's CDR3 is CASSLSGQGEAFF. CDR3 sequence (DNA): TGTGCCAGCAGTTTATCAGGGCAGGGGGAAGCTTTCTTT.

The V gene is TRBV9, the J gene TRBJ2-5, with 8 bases fitting TRBD2. CDR1 is SGDLS and CDR2 is YYNGEE in the germline V gene. Trimming cost V 0 bases and J 1 base; bases outside gene matches: 8. The CDR3 sequence is 17 residues long. The CDR3 DNA reads TGTGCCAGCAGCGTAGGGGGCTGGGGACTAGTCCAAGAGACCCAGTACTTC. Translation: CASSVGGWGLVQETQYF.

The V and J genes are TRBV30 and TRBJ1-5; tentatively, D is TRBD1 (5 bases). Germline CDR1 GTSNPN, CDR2 SVGIG (reference sequence). V was pared by 4 bases and J by 9 bases, with 16 bases between. CDR3 length: 13 amino acids. In DNA, the CDR3 is TGTGCCTGGACCTACCCGGGGACTAGGCCCCAGCATTTT. Its translation is CAWTYPGTRPQHF.

V is TRBV18 and J is TRBJ1-5; unclear D gene. This CDR3 contains 15 residues. Germline V gene sequence: CDR1 KGHSH, CDR2 LQKENI. Deletions cut 6 bases from V and 0 bases from J, with 12 bases between. This CDR3 is CASSPDLYSNQPQHF. As DNA, the CDR3 is TGTGCCAGCTCCCCCGACCTCTATAGCAATCAGCCCCAGCATTTT.

This chain links TRBV4-1 with TRBJ2-7; a weak D match, TRBD2 (6 bases). The CDR3 is 18 amino acids. Deletions cut 0 bases from V and 0 bases from J, with 18 bases between. Germline assignment: CDR1 MGHRA and CDR2 YSYEKL. The CDR3 sequence is CASSQEALRSGSSYEQYF. DNA for the CDR3: TGCGCCAGCAGCCAAGAAGCTCTCCGTAGCGGTTCCTCCTACGAGCAGTACTTC.

The chain couples TRBV4-1 to TRBJ1-5, with a tentative D call TRBD1 (5 bases). This CDR3 spans 16 amino acids. The V gene lost 3 bases and the J gene lost 5 bases, with 17 bases spanning the gap. Germline V gene lookup returns CDR1 MGHRA and CDR2 YSYEKL. CDR3 in amino acids: CASSHFFGQGDQPQHF. The CDR3 DNA reads TGCGCCAGCAGCCACTTCTTTGGGCAGGGAGATCAGCCCCAGCATTTT.